This T cell receptor (beta chain) was retrieved from a study of blood T cell repertoires in COVID-19. Looking at the study overall: Researchers got acute and convalescent COVID-19 samples from the United States, Italy and Spain. Sources were T cells, B-cell-depleted T cells, or PBMCs; the material itself was cDNA or gDNA.

Germline V CDR1 and CDR2: WSHSY, SAAADI. This CDR3 has 12 amino acids. V lost 7 bases to trimming and J lost 11 bases, with 15 bases between them. Under the authors' procedure: Amplification of reference gene primers was used by the study to estimate nucleated cell counts. This table comes from immunoSEQ multiplex PCR, and its TCRdb copy is limited to in-frame clones, with some not included. V and J calls and clone size are as listed in that table; D and trimming were resolved from the DNA. The sample shows approximately 46,000 clones, about 70% of them seen only once. The receptor comes from a man older than 75 with acute or convalescent COVID-19. The chain joins TRBV10-2 to TRBJ1-5; D call uncertain. Specimen: peripheral blood. The CDR3 protein is CASTDGVSAQHF. The CDR3 coding sequence is TGCGCCAGCACCGACGGGGTTTCGGCCCAGCATTTT.